This is a list of T cell receptor beta chains from one sample in a study of blood T cell repertoires in COVID-19. The repertoire was sequenced with immunoSEQ multiplex PCR; TCRdb's copy has only in-frame clones and lacks some. The table lists about 170,000 clones, approximately 90% of them singletons. The sequencing input was PBMCs or T cells enriched from blood (not recorded which). The receptor source for this set is a woman aged 18-35 years who had recovered from COVID-19. Both conserved end residues are trimmed from each CDR3.

cdr3_aa j_call v_call
ASSSGLAGVGYEQY TRBJ2-7 TRBV27
ASSQDTGEGGNTIY TRBJ1-3 TRBV4-1
ATAAGVGGISSYNEQF TRBJ2-1 TRBV24-1
ASSGLAGEGNEQF TRBJ2-1 TRBV6-4
SGRQTEAF TRBJ1-1 TRBV29-1
ASSPTSSGPDTQY TRBJ2-3 TRBV6-4
ASSQQGYEQY TRBJ2-7 TRBV28
ASDSPDRGHTEAF TRBJ1-1 TRBV12-5
ASTASGPTDTQY TRBJ2-3 TRBV10-2
ASSLPAYEQY TRBJ2-7 TRBV5-1
ASSPPRRGLGYT TRBJ1-2 TRBV28
ASSLTQDYGYT TRBJ1-2 TRBV5-5
ASSGHGPDRSYGYT TRBJ1-2 TRBV25-1
ASSTPRTGAF TRBJ1-1 TRBV19
ASSRWDGGRSGTGELF TRBJ2-2 TRBV7-9
ASSPQGTSGGGSGANVLT TRBJ2-6 TRBV7-3
ASSSTGGEQY TRBJ2-7 TRBV7-9
ASSVLDRASGNTIY TRBJ1-3 TRBV9
ASSRGLAGGRSTDTQY TRBJ2-3 TRBV18
ASSPGQGNTEAF TRBJ1-1 TRBV18
ASSQGPTGDTQY TRBJ2-3 TRBV4-3
ASSQGASGGRYNEQF TRBJ2-1 TRBV4-1
ASSQDIGRGDAEAF TRBJ1-1 TRBV4-1
ASSPGLGQQNIQY TRBJ2-4 TRBV7-9
ASSDGLAGAKNIQY TRBJ2-4 TRBV5-1
ASSLVMRVGSGYT TRBJ1-2 TRBV5-1
ASSYRSEGAHNEQF TRBJ2-1 TRBV6-5
ASLTTGDPNEQF TRBJ2-1 TRBV28
ASNGGQGRNEQF TRBJ2-1 TRBV28
ALSGTSGTDTQY TRBJ2-3 TRBV24-1
AWAKLGFEGSYEQY TRBJ2-7 TRBV30
ASSKGLYNEQF TRBJ2-1 TRBV2
AIRASGLPSPSTGELF TRBJ2-2 TRBV10-3
ASSSPRSPETDMNTEAF TRBJ1-1 TRBV9
ASSPEGTNYEQY TRBJ2-7 TRBV11-3
ASSLQGEQY TRBJ2-7 TRBV7-9
ASSQVGGEETQY TRBJ2-5 TRBV7-9
ASLGASAGELF TRBJ2-2 TRBV28
ASSGGGHNSPLH TRBJ1-6 TRBV2
ASSLILPNLRAYNEQF TRBJ2-1 TRBV7-8
ASRSKGLEPTDTQY TRBJ2-3 TRBV12-2
AWSTSGINEQF TRBJ2-1 TRBV30
ASSQDAGGPQSGELF TRBJ2-2 TRBV4-2
ASSSRDRDHEQY TRBJ2-7 TRBV3-1/TRBV3-2
ASSVRTSGSPTSYEQY TRBJ2-7 TRBV25-1
ASSLAPEGSITQY TRBJ2-3 TRBV13